Presented here are 14 T cell receptor beta chains from one specimen sequenced in a study of blood T cells in healthy people across ages. Primers used in a second PCR of about 6 to 11 cycles were a sample-barcoded 5' primer and a J-beta primer mix. TCRdb independently ran MiXCR on the 5' RACE reads; one entry per CDR3 protein. The sample holds 920,000 or so distinct CDR3 sequences, 45% seen once. Sequenced input: blood. The receptor source for this set is a woman between 55 and 75 years old in good health.

This chain links TRBV6-1 with TRBJ1-1; 7 nucleotides match TRBD1. There are 11 residues in the CDR3. The germline V gene has CDR1 MNHNS and CDR2 SASEGT. V lost 3 bases and J lost 11; bases outside the gene matches: 3. The CDR3 DNA follows: TGTGCCAGCAGTGAGGTACAGGGGGCTTTCTTT. Its translation: CASSEVQGAFF.

This chain joins TRBV5-1 and TRBJ2-7, with a weak D call TRBD1 (6 bases). The length of the CDR3 is 15 residues. The germline CDR1 and CDR2 sequences are SGHRS and YFSETQ. V was cut by 0 bases and J by 4 bases, with 14 bases left in between. The CDR3 protein is CASSLDPGQTYEQYF. In DNA form, the CDR3 reads TGCGCCAGCAGCTTGGATCCGGGACAAACATACGAGCAGTACTTC.

The chain links TRBV28 to TRBJ2-7; TRBD1 might be the D (6 bases). V lost 5 bases to trimming and J lost 7 bases, with 15 bases between them. The CDR3 totals 13 residues. Looked up from germline, CDR1 is MDHEN and CDR2 is SYDVKM. DNA for the CDR3: TGTGCCAGCAGTCACCTGACAGGCTGGGAGCAGTACTTC. Amino acid sequence: CASSHLTGWEQYF. The full variable domain, in which reference TRBV28 and TRBJ2-7 provide the parts outside the CDR3, is DVKVTQSSRYLVKRTGEKVFLECVQDMDHENMFWYRQDPGLGLRLIYFSYDVKMKEKGDIPEGYSVSREKKERFSLILESASTNQTSMYLCASSHLTGWEQYFGPGTRLTVT.

The V call is TRBV2, the J call TRBJ1-2; the D gene is possibly TRBD1 (6 bases). Between the trimmed V and J ends, which lost 7 bases and 7 bases, there was a span of 19 bases. The CDR3 loop spans 14 amino acids. The germline V gene has CDR1 SNHLY and CDR2 FYNNEI. Written as DNA, the CDR3 is TGTGCCAGCAAAGATAACAGGGATTTGAGTGGCTACACCTTC. Translated: CASKDNRDLSGYTF. Full variable domain (outside the CDR3, taken from reference TRBV2 and TRBJ1-2): EPEVTQTPSHQVTQMGQEVILRCVPISNHLYFYWYRQILGQKVEFLVSFYNNEISEKSEIFDDQFSVERPDGSNFTLKIRSTKLEDSAMYFCASKDNRDLSGYTFGSGTRLTVV.

Of note for this clonotype: At one of its ends the junction is not consistent with the germline gene, which may arise from a read error. J is TRBJ2-7 and V is TRBV7-9; D remains ambiguous. The CDR3 spans 12 residues. Looked up from germline, CDR1 is SEHNR and CDR2 is FQNEAQ (reference sequence). CDR3 coding DNA: TGTGCCAGCGGCGTCGTCGGCCTCGAGCAATACTTC. This encodes CASGVVGLEQYF. The entire variable domain, with the rest obtained from reference TRBV7-9 and TRBJ2-7, is as follows: DTGVSQNPRHKITKRGQNVTFRCDPISEHNRLYWYRQTLGQGPEFLTYFQNEAQLEKSRLLSDRFSAERPKGSFSTLEIQRTEQGDSAMYLCASGVVGLEQYFGPGTRLTVT.

The V gene is TRBV25-1, the J gene TRBJ1-2; D gene uncertain. CDR1 and CDR2 (germline): MGHDK, SYGVNS. The CDR3 length is 13 residues. The V gene lost 8 bases and the J gene lost 0 bases, with 10 bases spanning the gap. CDR3 DNA: TGTGCCAGCGCCCTCAACCCTAACTATGGCTACACCTTC. Its translation is CASALNPNYGYTF.

This clonotype was observed a handful of times. The chain combines TRBV11-2 with TRBJ2-7; D is uncertain. V lost 0 bases to trimming and J lost 0 bases, with 6 bases between them. Germline V gene lookup returns CDR1 SGHAT and CDR2 FQNNGV. The CDR3 is made up of 14 amino acids. The CDR3 DNA reads as TGTGCCAGCAGCTTAGATGCGTTCTCCTACGAGCAGTACTTC. As protein: CASSLDAFSYEQYF. Complete variable domain (other parts from reference TRBV11-2 and TRBJ2-7): EAGVAQSPRYKIIEKRQSVAFWCNPISGHATLYWYQQILGQGPKLLIQFQNNGVVDDSQLPKDRFSAERLKGVDSTLKIQPAKLEDSAVYLCASSLDAFSYEQYFGPGTRLTVT.

This rearrangement joins TRBV28 to TRBJ2-3; TRBD1 is a possible D gene (6 bases). CDR3 size: 15 residues. Trimming left V 3 bases short and J 3 bases short, with 13 bases between. Per the germline V gene, CDR1 is MDHEN and CDR2 is SYDVKM. The CDR3 reads CASSFLGAVTDTQYF. CDR3 sequence (DNA): TGTGCCAGCAGTTTCCTGGGGGCGGTAACAGATACGCAGTATTTT.

A few counts support this clonotype. The chain joins TRBV10-3 to TRBJ2-3, with D perhaps matching TRBD2 (10 bases). Germline lookup yields CDR1 ENHRY and CDR2 SYGVKD. This CDR3 is built from 20 residues. V was pared by 2 bases and J by 6 bases, with 30 bases between. CDR3 in amino acids: CAISELWTGALAGVHDTQYF. DNA for the CDR3: TGTGCCATCAGTGAGCTTTGGACAGGGGCTCTAGCGGGAGTCCATGATACGCAGTATTTT.

This chain uses TRBV11-2 with TRBJ1-1; D possibly corresponds to TRBD1 (5 bases). Trimming left V 6 bases short and J 9 bases short, with 14 bases between. This CDR3 has 12 amino acids. Per germline, CDR1 SGHAT and CDR2 FQNNGV. The CDR3 DNA follows: TGTGCCAGCAGTTTGTGGGACGGGAAAGCTTTCTTT. As protein: CASSLWDGKAFF.

The V and J genes are TRBV11-2 and TRBJ2-7; maybe TRBD2 (5 bases). The CDR3 covers 15 residues. The germline CDR1 and CDR2 sequences are SGHAT and FQNNGV. V lost 6 bases and J 0 bases, leaving 15 bases between the germline ends. The CDR3 DNA follows: TGTGCCAGCAGGCGAGACGCGGGTGTCTCCTACGAGCAGTACTTC. Its protein is CASRRDAGVSYEQYF. The whole variable domain, filled in from reference TRBV11-2 and TRBJ2-7, reads EAGVAQSPRYKIIEKRQSVAFWCNPISGHATLYWYQQILGQGPKLLIQFQNNGVVDDSQLPKDRFSAERLKGVDSTLKIQPAKLEDSAVYLCASRRDAGVSYEQYFGPGTRLTVT.

The V gene is TRBV11-2, the J gene TRBJ2-4; no reliable D call. V lost 0 bases, J lost 12 bases, and 9 bases lay in between. The CDR3 runs to 12 residues. Per germline, CDR1 SGHAT and CDR2 FQNNGV. The CDR3: CASSLDTADQYF. CDR3 DNA sequence: TGTGCCAGCAGCTTAGATACAGCAGATCAGTACTTC.

This clonotype turned up a few times. V is TRBV20-1 and J is TRBJ2-1; 10 positions agree with TRBD2. The junction had 10 bases not matched to a gene; V was cut back by 1 base and J by 7 bases. The CDR3 spans 16 residues. CDR1 is DFQATT, CDR2 SNEGSKA, per germline (reference sequence). The CDR3 loop is CSARAASGSKTNEQFF. The CDR3 nucleotides are TGCAGTGCTAGAGCGGCTAGCGGGAGTAAAACTAATGAGCAGTTCTTC.

CDR3 protein: CASSVTETGNEQFF. The CDR3 DNA follows: TGTGCCAGCAGTGTAACAGAGACAGGGAATGAGCAGTTCTTC. This chain uses TRBV27 with TRBJ2-1; TRBD1 aligns across 7 bases. The V gene end was trimmed by 5 bases and the J gene end by 7 bases; junction bases not matched to a gene: 8. CDR1 and CDR2 from the germline V gene are MNHEY and SMNVEV (reference sequence). The CDR3 totals 14 residues.